This T cell receptor beta chain was sequenced in a study of blood T cell repertoires in COVID-19. Original methodology: By means of reference gene primer amplification, nucleated cell counts were estimated. The assay was immunoSEQ multiplex PCR, and TCRdb's table has in-frame clones only and misses some. Clone size and V and J calls were adopted from that table, with D and trimming inferred from the DNA. The sample has some 200,000 clones, over 80% seen once. This CDR3 is built from 15 residues. From germline, CDR1 is SGHRS and CDR2 YFSETQ. V gave up 0 bases and J gave up 4 bases; unmatched junction bases: 5.

Sequenced material: peripheral blood. The sequence was obtained from a man in his 60s with COVID-19, enrolled during active disease. The chain uses TRBV5-1 and TRBJ1-1; 8 bases agree with TRBD1. CDR3 DNA: TGCGCCAGCAGCTTGGGGCAGGGGGCGCGCACTGAAGCTTTCTTT. This gives the protein CASSLGQGARTEAFF. Drawing the rest from reference TRBV5-1 and TRBJ1-1, the complete variable domain is KAGVTQTPRYLIKTRGQQVTLSCSPISGHRSVSWYQQTPGQGLQFLFEYFSETQRNKGNFPGRFSGRQFSNSRSEMNVSTLELGDSALYLCASSLGQGARTEAFFGQGTRLTVV.